The 2 T cell receptor beta chains below come from one sample, sequenced in a study of blood T cell repertoires in COVID-19. Clones were sequenced by immunoSEQ multiplex PCR, and TCRdb holds only the in-frame ones, with some missing. The table lists approximately 230,000 clones, roughly 79% of them singletons. The sample was PBMCs or T cells enriched from blood (not recorded which). The origin of the receptors is a man between 40 and 49 years old who had recovered from COVID-19.

The rearrangement joins TRBV6-5 to TRBJ2-5; D might be TRBD1 (5 bases). The CDR3 extends over 15 amino acids. Germline-derived CDR1 and CDR2 are MNHEY and SVGAGI. Trimming removed 6 bases at V and 2 bases at J, with 16 bases between. The CDR3 protein is CASRPQGIRQETQYF. Here the CDR3 DNA reads TGTGCCAGCAGACCCCAGGGTATTCGGCAAGAGACCCAGTACTTC.

V usage is TRBV4-2 and J usage is TRBJ1-2, with D maybe TRBD1 (5 bases). CDR3 length: 17 residues. CDR1 is LGHNA and CDR2 is YNFKEQ in the germline V gene. V lost 0 bases to trimming and J lost 3 bases, with 17 bases between them. CDR3 sequence (DNA): TGTGCCAGCAGCCAAGACCCCCCAGGGCGGGGGGACTATGGCTACACCTTC. Translated: CASSQDPPGRGDYGYTF.